These 28 T cell receptor beta chains were all obtained from the same sample, sequenced in a study of blood T cell repertoires in COVID-19. Data came from immunoSEQ multiplex PCR; TCRdb stores just in-frame clones and leaves some out. The sample yields some 22,000 clones, around nine tenths seen once. The specimen sequenced was peripheral blood. All receptors derive from a man aged 65 to 79 with COVID-19, enrolled during active disease.

The chain has TRBV5-1 and TRBJ2-7; tentative D call: TRBD2 (6 bases). The CDR3 length is 15 residues. Per germline, CDR1 SGHRS and CDR2 YFSETQ. Trimming took off 1 base at V and 3 bases at J, with 14 bases between the two ends. CDR3 in amino acids: CASSLYSGEGYEQYF. The CDR3 DNA reads as TGCGCCAGCAGCTTGTACTCGGGAGAAGGCTACGAGCAGTACTTC.

This chain joins TRBV4-2 and TRBJ1-1; the D gene is possibly TRBD1 (5 bases). This CDR3 comprises 14 residues. Trimming pared 9 bases from V and 1 base from J, leaving 15 bases between. CDR1 LGHNA and CDR2 YNFKEQ come from the germline V gene. The CDR3 DNA reads as TGTGCCAGTCGTTTCTGGGGCGGGAACACTGAAGCTTTCTTT. Its translation is CASRFWGGNTEAFF.

This chain uses TRBV2 with TRBJ2-5; weak D call: TRBD1 (5 bases). Trimming left V 0 bases short and J 1 base short, with 15 bases between. CDR3 length: 17 amino acids. CDR1 is SNHLY and CDR2 is FYNNEI in the germline V gene. The CDR3 coding sequence is TGTGCCAGCAGTGAAGCCCACCCTCAGGGTTTCCAAGAGACCCAGTACTTC. Translation: CASSEAHPQGFQETQYF.

This clone has more than one count but fewer than ten. The chain uses TRBV12-3 or TRBV12-4 and TRBJ1-6; D is unclear. The CDR3 is 12 amino acids. The V end was cut by 2 bases, the J end by 8 bases, with 4 bases between. In DNA form, the CDR3 reads TGTGCCAGCAGTTTACGGGATTCACCCCTCCACTTT. It translates to CASSLRDSPLHF.

This clone has a handful of counts. Other DNA sequences in this sample translate to the same CDR3. The V call is TRBV5-1, the J call TRBJ1-2, with D unresolved. V was shortened by 0 bases and J by 2 bases, with 5 bases between the two germline ends. CDR1 SGHRS and CDR2 YFSETQ come from the germline V gene. The CDR3 is made up of 13 amino acids. The DNA of the CDR3 is TGCGCCAGCAGCTTGGACGGGAACTATGGCTACACCTTC. It codes for CASSLDGNYGYTF.

The chain links TRBV7-2 to TRBJ1-2; 7 bases align to TRBD1. Germline V gene data show CDR1 as SGHTA and CDR2 as FQGNSA. Trimming took 4 bases from V and 8 from J; bases not matched to a gene: 10. There are 14 residues in the CDR3. The CDR3 nucleotides are TGTGCCAGCAGCTCTTACCAGGGGGAGGAGGGCTACACCTTC. This codes for CASSSYQGEEGYTF.

The chain has TRBV19 and TRBJ2-7; TRBD1 matches 7 bases. The CDR3 sequence is 15 residues long. In germline, CDR1 is LNHDA, CDR2 SQIVND (reference sequence). Losses at the gene ends were 3 bases for V and 0 bases for J; bases not matched to a gene: 5. The CDR3 protein is CASSIKGDSSYEQYF. The CDR3, as DNA: TGTGCCAGTAGTATTAAAGGGGACAGCTCCTACGAGCAGTACTTC.

This chain uses TRBV5-4 with TRBJ2-3; maybe TRBD2 (5 bases). The CDR3 is 14 amino acids. Germline V gene lookup returns CDR1 SGHNT and CDR2 YYREEE (reference sequence). V was pared by 0 bases and J by 4 bases, with 9 bases between. CDR3 in DNA: TGTGCCAGCAGCTTGGCCGGGGTTTCAGATACGCAGTATTTT. Protein sequence: CASSLAGVSDTQYF.

DNA of the CDR3: TGTGCCAGCAGCTTAGTTTGGCCAGGGGTGAACACTGAAGCTTTCTTT. Translation gives CASSLVWPGVNTEAFF. The genes are TRBV11-1 and TRBJ1-1, with D tentatively TRBD1 (6 bases). Trimming stripped 1 base from V and 0 bases from J, with 12 bases between. Germline V gene data show CDR1 as SGHAT and CDR2 as FQDESV (reference sequence). The CDR3 is 16 residues long. Full variable domain (missing parts from reference TRBV11-1 and TRBJ1-1): EAEVAQSPRYKITEKSQAVAFWCDPISGHATLYWYRQILGQGPELLVQFQDESVVDDSQLPKDRFSAERLKGVDSTLKIQPAELGDSAMYLCASSLVWPGVNTEAFFGQGTRLTVV.

This clone was seen just once. The gene calls are TRBV29-1 and TRBJ2-1; 7 positions agree with TRBD2. Germline trimming cut 6 bases from V and 0 bases from J; bases unmatched to any gene: 2. CDR3 length equals 13 residues. Germline CDR1 reads SQVTM; CDR2 reads ANQGSEA. CDR3 sequence (DNA): TGCAGCGTGCGGGGGACCTCCTACAATGAGCAGTTCTTC. Residues: CSVRGTSYNEQFF.

This clone is categorized as medium-sized (0.01 to 0.1%). The chain has TRBV10-1 and TRBJ1-4; 9 positions match TRBD1. The CDR3 consists of 14 residues. The junction had 7 bases not matched to a gene; V was cut back by 6 bases and J by 8 bases. Germline-derived CDR1 and CDR2 are WNHNN and SYGVQD (reference sequence). CDR3 nucleotides: TGCGCCAGCAGAAAGGACAGGGGAGGAGAAAAACTGTTTTTT. The encoded protein is CASRKDRGGEKLFF.

The rearrangement uses TRBV19 and TRBJ2-6; TRBD1 aligns across 8 bases. The germline CDR1 and CDR2 sequences are LNHDA and SQIVND (reference sequence). J was trimmed by 1 base and V by 4 bases; bases with no gene match: 9. The CDR3 is 18 residues long. CDR3: CASSTRTGPLSGANVLTF. The CDR3 DNA sequence: TGTGCCAGTAGTACTCGGACAGGGCCTTTATCTGGGGCCAACGTCCTGACTTTC.

The chain uses TRBV5-1 and TRBJ2-7; 10 bases are a match to TRBD1. Trimming removed 5 bases from V and 4 bases from J; junction bases left unmatched: 9. Germline CDR1 reads SGHRS; CDR2 reads YFSETQ. This CDR3 spans 15 amino acids. In DNA, the CDR3 is TGCGCCAGCAGTTACGAGACAGGGGGCTCGTACGAGCAGTACTTC. It yields the protein CASSYETGGSYEQYF.

The chain joins TRBV2 to TRBJ1-5; 9 nucleotides align to TRBD1. The CDR3 has 14 residues. The junction had 3 bases not matched to a gene; V was cut back by 4 bases and J by 5 bases. The V gene's germline CDR1 is SNHLY and CDR2 FYNNEI. This chain's CDR3 is CASSADRGYQPQHF. CDR3 bases: TGTGCCAGCAGTGCGGACAGGGGCTATCAGCCCCAGCATTTT.

The chain links TRBV7-6 to TRBJ1-2; 10 bases map to TRBD1. CDR3 length: 17 residues. Germline values: CDR1 SGHVS, CDR2 FNYEAQ. Losses at the gene ends were 3 bases for V and 2 bases for J; bases not matched to a gene: 9. The CDR3 nucleotides are TGTGCCAGCAGCTTCTCGGGACAGGGGAGGGCGAACTATGGCTACACCTTC. Translation gives CASSFSGQGRANYGYTF.

The chain links TRBV5-1 to TRBJ1-5, with a possible D match to TRBD1 (5 bases). The CDR3 totals 13 residues. The germline V gene has CDR1 SGHRS and CDR2 YFSETQ. Deletions cut 7 bases from V and 5 bases from J, with 13 bases between. CDR3 nucleotides: TGCGCCAGCGCGAAAGGGGTGGATCAGCCCCAGCATTTT. It yields the protein CASAKGVDQPQHF.

The genes are TRBV7-2 and TRBJ1-2; the D gene is possibly TRBD1 (5 bases). Trimming left V 5 bases short and J 2 bases short, with 12 bases between. The CDR3 length is 14 residues. Looked up from germline, CDR1 is SGHTA and CDR2 is FQGNSA. CDR3 in amino acids: CASSPGEGNYGYTF. Written as DNA, the CDR3 is TGTGCCAGCAGCCCGGGGGAGGGGAACTATGGCTACACCTTC.

This rearrangement joins TRBV7-9 to TRBJ1-4; D is unclear. Trimming pared 1 base from V and 7 bases from J, leaving 10 bases between. The V gene's germline CDR1 is SEHNR and CDR2 FQNEAQ (reference sequence). This CDR3 comprises 14 residues. CDR3 in DNA: TGTGCCAGCAGCTTAGTCTCGGGAGGTGAAAAACTGTTTTTT. Protein sequence: CASSLVSGGEKLFF.

The V gene is TRBV5-5, the J gene TRBJ1-2, with D perhaps matching TRBD1 (5 bases). This CDR3 has 15 amino acids. The germline V gene encodes CDR1 SGHKS and CDR2 YYEKEE (reference sequence). The V gene lost 4 bases and the J gene lost 8 bases, with 21 bases spanning the gap. CDR3 sequence reads: CASSGTVGTPRGYTF. The DNA for the CDR3 is TGTGCCAGCAGCGGGACCGTTGGGACTCCGCGGGGCTACACCTTC.

The chain employs TRBV14 and TRBJ1-4; D remains unclear. The CDR3 has 13 amino acids. V shed 4 bases and J shed 8 bases, with 11 bases lying between them. Germline V gives CDR1 SGHDN, CDR2 FVKESK. Here the CDR3 DNA reads TGTGCCAGCAGCCTCCTACCGGGGGAAAAACTGTTTTTT. Translating it yields CASSLLPGEKLFF.

The V call is TRBV30, the J call TRBJ1-5; 9 nucleotides align to TRBD1. The CDR3 contains 13 residues. Germline V gives CDR1 GTSNPN, CDR2 SVGIG (reference sequence). Trimming at V came to 7 bases and at J to 6 bases, leaving 7 bases not matched to a gene. CDR3 region: CASDRGFGQPQHF. For the CDR3, the DNA is TGTGCCTCAGACAGGGGGTTCGGTCAGCCCCAGCATTTT.

CDR3 in amino acids: CASSIGRGNTEAFF. CDR3 coding DNA: TGTGCCAGTAGTATAGGGAGGGGTAACACTGAAGCTTTCTTT. The chain recombines TRBV19 with TRBJ1-1, with a weak D call TRBD1 (5 bases). V was shortened by 1 base and J by 2 bases, with 8 bases between the two germline ends. The CDR3 has 14 amino acids. CDR1 is LNHDA, CDR2 SQIVND, per germline (reference sequence). The full variable domain, rest sourced from reference TRBV19 and TRBJ1-1, is DGGITQSPKYLFRKEGQNVTLSCEQNLNHDAMYWYRQDPGQGLRLIYYSQIVNDFQKGDIAEGYSVSREKKESFPLTVTSAQKNPTAFYLCASSIGRGNTEAFFGQGTRLTVV.

The chain is built from TRBV5-1 and TRBJ1-1, with TRBD1 as a possible D gene (6 bases). The V and J ends lost 6 bases and 4 bases respectively, with 16 bases between them. Germline V gives CDR1 SGHRS, CDR2 YFSETQ. The CDR3 is made up of 14 amino acids. The DNA for the CDR3 is TGCGCCAGCACCCTGGGAGGGGGGCCCACTGAAGCTTTCTTT. Its translation: CASTLGGGPTEAFF.

This chain uses TRBV7-8 with TRBJ1-2; no reliable D call. This CDR3 contains 11 residues. Germline assignment: CDR1 SGHVS and CDR2 FQNEAQ. Trimming removed 4 bases from V and 7 bases from J, with 7 bases in between. The CDR3: CASSSSGGYTF. The CDR3, as DNA: TGTGCCAGCAGCTCCAGTGGTGGCTACACCTTC.

This chain uses TRBV10-3 with TRBJ1-2; no firm D call. This CDR3 comprises 13 residues. Germline V gene lookup returns CDR1 ENHRY and CDR2 SYGVKD. Between the trimmed V and J ends, which lost 3 bases and 2 bases, there was a span of 7 bases. As DNA, the CDR3 is TGTGCCATCAGTGAAAGCGGAAACTATGGCTACACCTTC. It codes for CAISESGNYGYTF.

This clone was detected only once. The chain is built from TRBV4-1 and TRBJ2-7, with D possibly matching TRBD2 (6 bases). V lost 0 bases and J lost 3, with 18 bases in between. Germline CDR1 is MGHRA and CDR2 is YSYEKL. The CDR3 length is 17 residues. The CDR3 loop reads CASSQDGGGLSLYEQYF. CDR3 coding DNA: TGCGCCAGCAGCCAAGACGGTGGGGGACTGTCGCTCTACGAGCAGTACTTC.

V and J are TRBV18 and TRBJ1-5; 7 bases match TRBD1. J was trimmed by 2 bases and V by 4 bases; bases with no gene match: 11. Looked up from germline, CDR1 is KGHSH and CDR2 is LQKENI. This CDR3 has 17 amino acids. Here the CDR3 DNA reads TGTGCCAGCTCACGGGACAGCCCCGCGGTGGGCAATCAGCCCCAGCATTTT. It encodes CASSRDSPAVGNQPQHF. The whole variable domain, remainder taken from reference TRBV18 and TRBJ1-5, is NAGVMQNPRHLVRRRGQEARLRCSPMKGHSHVYWYRQLPEEGLKFMVYLQKENIIDESGMPKERFSAEFPKEGPSILRIQQVVRGDSAAYFCASSRDSPAVGNQPQHFGDGTRLSIL.

The chain employs TRBV6-6 and TRBJ2-2; weak D call: TRBD1 (6 bases). This CDR3 region has 15 residues. Trimming cost V 6 bases and J 4 bases, with 15 bases left between them. Germline values: CDR1 MNHNY, CDR2 SVGAGI (reference sequence). The CDR3 loop reads CASRLTGTGTGELFF. CDR3 coding DNA: TGTGCCAGCAGACTCACAGGGACGGGCACCGGGGAGCTGTTTTTT.